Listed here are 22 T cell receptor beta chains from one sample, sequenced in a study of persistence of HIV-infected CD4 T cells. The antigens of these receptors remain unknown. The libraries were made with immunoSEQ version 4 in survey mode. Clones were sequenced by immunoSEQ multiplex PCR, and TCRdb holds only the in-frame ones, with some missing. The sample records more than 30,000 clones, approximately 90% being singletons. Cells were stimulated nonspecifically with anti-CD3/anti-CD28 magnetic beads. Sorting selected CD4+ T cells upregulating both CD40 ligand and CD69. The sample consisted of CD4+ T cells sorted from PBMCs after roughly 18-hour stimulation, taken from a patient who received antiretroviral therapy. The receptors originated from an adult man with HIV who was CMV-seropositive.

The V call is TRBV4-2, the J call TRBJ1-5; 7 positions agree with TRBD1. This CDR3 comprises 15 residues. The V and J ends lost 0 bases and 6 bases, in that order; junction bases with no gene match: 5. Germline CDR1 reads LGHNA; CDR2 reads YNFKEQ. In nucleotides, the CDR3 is TGTGCCAGCAGCCAAGACCAACAGGGGTTTCAGCCCCAGCATTTT. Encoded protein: CASSQDQQGFQPQHF.

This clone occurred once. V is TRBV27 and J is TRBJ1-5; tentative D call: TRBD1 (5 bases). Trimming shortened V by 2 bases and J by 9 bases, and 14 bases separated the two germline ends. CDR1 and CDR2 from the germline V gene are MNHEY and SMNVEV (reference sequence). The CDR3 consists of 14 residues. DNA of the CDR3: TGTGCCAGCAGTTTAGGGGCAGGGTCCGGGCCCCAGCATTTT. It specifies CASSLGAGSGPQHF.

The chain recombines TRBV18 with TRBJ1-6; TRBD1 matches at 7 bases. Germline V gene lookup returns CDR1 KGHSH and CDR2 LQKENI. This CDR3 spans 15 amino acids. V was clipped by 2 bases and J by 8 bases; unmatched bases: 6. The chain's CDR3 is CASSPFGTDDSPLHF. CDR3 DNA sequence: TGTGCCAGCTCACCATTCGGGACAGACGATTCACCCCTCCACTTT.

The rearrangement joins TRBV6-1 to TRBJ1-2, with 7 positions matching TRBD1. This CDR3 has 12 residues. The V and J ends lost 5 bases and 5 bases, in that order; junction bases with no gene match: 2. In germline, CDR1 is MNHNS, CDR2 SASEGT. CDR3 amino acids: CASSTGEYGYTF. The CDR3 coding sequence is TGTGCCAGCAGTACAGGGGAGTATGGCTACACCTTC.

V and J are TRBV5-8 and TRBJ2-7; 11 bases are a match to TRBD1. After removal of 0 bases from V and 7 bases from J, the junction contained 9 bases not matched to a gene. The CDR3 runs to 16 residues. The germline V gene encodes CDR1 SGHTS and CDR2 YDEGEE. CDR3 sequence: CASSLAGGQGAWEQYF. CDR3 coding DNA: TGTGCCAGCAGCTTGGCCGGAGGACAGGGGGCGTGGGAGCAGTACTTC.

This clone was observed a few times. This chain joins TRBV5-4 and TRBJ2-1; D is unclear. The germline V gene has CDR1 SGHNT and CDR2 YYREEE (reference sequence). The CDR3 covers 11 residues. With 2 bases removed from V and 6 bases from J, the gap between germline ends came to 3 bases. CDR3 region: CASSLGNEQFF. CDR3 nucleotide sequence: TGTGCCAGCAGCTTAGGCAATGAGCAGTTCTTC.

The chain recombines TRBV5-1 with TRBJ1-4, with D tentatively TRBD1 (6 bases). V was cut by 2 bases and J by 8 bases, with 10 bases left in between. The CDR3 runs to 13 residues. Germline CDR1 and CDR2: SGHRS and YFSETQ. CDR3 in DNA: TGCGCCAGCAGCTTTCCAGGGGAGGAAAAACTGTTTTTT. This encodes CASSFPGEEKLFF. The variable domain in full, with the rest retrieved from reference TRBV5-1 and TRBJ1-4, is KAGVTQTPRYLIKTRGQQVTLSCSPISGHRSVSWYQQTPGQGLQFLFEYFSETQRNKGNFPGRFSGRQFSNSRSEMNVSTLELGDSALYLCASSFPGEEKLFFGSGTQLSVL.

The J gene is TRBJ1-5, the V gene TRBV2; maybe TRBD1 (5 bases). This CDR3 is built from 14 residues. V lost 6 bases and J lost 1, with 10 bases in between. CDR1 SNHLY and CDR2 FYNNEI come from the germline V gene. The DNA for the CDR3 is TGTGCCAGCAGACAGGTGGTCAGCAATCAGCCCCAGCATTTT. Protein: CASRQVVSNQPQHF.

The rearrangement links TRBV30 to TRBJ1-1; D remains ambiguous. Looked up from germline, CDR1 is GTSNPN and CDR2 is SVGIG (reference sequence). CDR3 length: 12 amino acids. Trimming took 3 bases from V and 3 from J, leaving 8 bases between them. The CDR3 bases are TGTGCCTGGAGCGCCGATGACACTGAAGCTTTCTTT. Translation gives CAWSADDTEAFF.

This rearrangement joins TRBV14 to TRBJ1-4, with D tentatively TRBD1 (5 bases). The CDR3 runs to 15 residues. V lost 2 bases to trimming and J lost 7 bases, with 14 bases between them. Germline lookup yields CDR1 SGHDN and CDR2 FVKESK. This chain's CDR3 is CASSQRTGRVEKLFF. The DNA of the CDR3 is TGTGCCAGCAGCCAAAGAACAGGCCGGGTTGAAAAACTGTTTTTT.

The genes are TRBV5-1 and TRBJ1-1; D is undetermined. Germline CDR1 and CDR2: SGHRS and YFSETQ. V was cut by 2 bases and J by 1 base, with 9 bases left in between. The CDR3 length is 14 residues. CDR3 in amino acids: CASSFESRNTEAFF. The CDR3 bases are TGCGCCAGCAGCTTCGAATCGAGGAACACTGAAGCTTTCTTT.

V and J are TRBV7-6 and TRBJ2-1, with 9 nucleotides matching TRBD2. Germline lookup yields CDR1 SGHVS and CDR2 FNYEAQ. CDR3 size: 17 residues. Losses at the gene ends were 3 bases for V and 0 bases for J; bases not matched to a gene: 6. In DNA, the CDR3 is TGTGCCAGCAGCTTCCCGTTTAGCGGGAGCTCCTACAATGAGCAGTTCTTC. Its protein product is CASSFPFSGSSYNEQFF.

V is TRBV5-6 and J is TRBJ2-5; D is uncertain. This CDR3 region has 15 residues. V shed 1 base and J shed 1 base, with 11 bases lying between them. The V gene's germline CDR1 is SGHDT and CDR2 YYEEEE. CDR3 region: CASSLIARPQETQYF. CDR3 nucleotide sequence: TGTGCCAGCAGCTTGATCGCACGGCCCCAAGAGACCCAGTACTTC.

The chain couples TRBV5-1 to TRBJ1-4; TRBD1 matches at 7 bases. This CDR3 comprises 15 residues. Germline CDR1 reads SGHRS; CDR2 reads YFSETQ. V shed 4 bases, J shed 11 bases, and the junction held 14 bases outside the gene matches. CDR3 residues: CASSLQGSQGGKLFF. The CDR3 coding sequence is TGCGCCAGCAGCCTCCAAGGTAGTCAGGGGGGGAAACTGTTTTTT.

CDR3 sequence (DNA): TGTGCCAGCAGATGGGACAGACACACCGGGGAGCTGTTTTTT. Residues: CASRWDRHTGELFF. The gene calls are TRBV5-4 and TRBJ2-2, with 7 bases fitting TRBD1. V lost 5 bases to trimming and J lost 3 bases; unmatched junction nucleotides: 4. The germline V gene encodes CDR1 SGHNT and CDR2 YYREEE (reference sequence). The CDR3 consists of 14 residues.

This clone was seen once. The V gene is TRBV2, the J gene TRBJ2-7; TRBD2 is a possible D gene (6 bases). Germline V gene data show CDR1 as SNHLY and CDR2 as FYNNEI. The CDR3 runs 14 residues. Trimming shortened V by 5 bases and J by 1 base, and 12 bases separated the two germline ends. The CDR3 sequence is CASSRDSTSYEQYF. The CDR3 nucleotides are TGTGCCAGCAGTCGGGACTCAACATCCTACGAGCAGTACTTC.

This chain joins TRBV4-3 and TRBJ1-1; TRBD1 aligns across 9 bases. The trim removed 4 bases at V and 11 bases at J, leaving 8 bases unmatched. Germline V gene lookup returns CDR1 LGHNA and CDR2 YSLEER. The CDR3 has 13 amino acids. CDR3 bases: TGCGCCAGCAGCCCCCGACAGGGGGAAATGGCTTTCTTT. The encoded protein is CASSPRQGEMAFF.

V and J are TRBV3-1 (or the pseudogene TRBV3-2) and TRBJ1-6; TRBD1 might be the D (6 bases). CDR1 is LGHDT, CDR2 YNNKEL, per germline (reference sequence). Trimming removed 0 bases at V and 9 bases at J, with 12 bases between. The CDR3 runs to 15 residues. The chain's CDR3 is CASSQDWGGSSPLHF. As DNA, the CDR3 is TGTGCCAGCAGCCAAGATTGGGGGGGCAGTTCACCCCTCCACTTT.

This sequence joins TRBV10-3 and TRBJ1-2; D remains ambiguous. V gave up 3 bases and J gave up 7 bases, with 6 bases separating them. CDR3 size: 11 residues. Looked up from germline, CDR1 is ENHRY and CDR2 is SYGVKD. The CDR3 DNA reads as TGTGCCATCAGTGACGGGTCTGGCTACACCTTC. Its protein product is CAISDGSGYTF.

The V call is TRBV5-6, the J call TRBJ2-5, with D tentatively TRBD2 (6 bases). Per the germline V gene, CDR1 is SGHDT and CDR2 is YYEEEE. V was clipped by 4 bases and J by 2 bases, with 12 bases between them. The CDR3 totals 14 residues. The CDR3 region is CASSGIAVQETQYF. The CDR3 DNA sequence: TGTGCCAGCAGCGGGATAGCGGTACAAGAGACCCAGTACTTC.

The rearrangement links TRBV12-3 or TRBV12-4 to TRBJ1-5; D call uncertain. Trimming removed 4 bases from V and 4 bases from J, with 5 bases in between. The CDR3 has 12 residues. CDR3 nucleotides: TGTGCCAGCAGTTCGCAGAATCAGCCCCAGCATTTT. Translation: CASSSQNQPQHF.

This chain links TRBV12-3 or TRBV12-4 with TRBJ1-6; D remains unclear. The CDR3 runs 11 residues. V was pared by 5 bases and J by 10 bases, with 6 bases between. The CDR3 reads CASSKGSPLHF. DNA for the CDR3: TGTGCCAGCAGTAAAGGATCACCCCTCCACTTT.